This note documents a single TCR beta chain sequence. CDR1 is LGHNA, CDR2 YNFKEQ, per germline. This CDR3 comprises 15 residues. The V gene end was trimmed by 0 bases and the J gene end by 3 bases; junction bases not matched to a gene: 4. Authors' processing steps: Quantification of nucleated cells was approximated via reference gene primer amplification. Generated by immunoSEQ multiplex PCR, the TCRdb table keeps only in-frame clones and is missing some. D and trimming were read from the DNA, whereas the V and J calls and clone size are those reported in that table. The table includes about 240,000 clones, roughly 82% detected once. This entry belongs to a study of blood T cell repertoires in COVID-19. Whole-study context: Samples taken during acute and convalescent COVID-19 were collected in the United States, Italy and Spain. Sample material is recorded as cDNA or gDNA derived from T cells, B-cell-depleted T cells, or PBMCs.

The sample consisted of peripheral blood. The chain joins TRBV4-2 to TRBJ2-7; 8 bases fit TRBD1. The sequence came from a man at least 80 years old with acute or convalescent COVID-19. CDR3 nucleotide sequence: TGTGCCAGCAGCCAAGATCGAGGACAGGGCTACGAGCAGTACTTC. Residues: CASSQDRGQGYEQYF.